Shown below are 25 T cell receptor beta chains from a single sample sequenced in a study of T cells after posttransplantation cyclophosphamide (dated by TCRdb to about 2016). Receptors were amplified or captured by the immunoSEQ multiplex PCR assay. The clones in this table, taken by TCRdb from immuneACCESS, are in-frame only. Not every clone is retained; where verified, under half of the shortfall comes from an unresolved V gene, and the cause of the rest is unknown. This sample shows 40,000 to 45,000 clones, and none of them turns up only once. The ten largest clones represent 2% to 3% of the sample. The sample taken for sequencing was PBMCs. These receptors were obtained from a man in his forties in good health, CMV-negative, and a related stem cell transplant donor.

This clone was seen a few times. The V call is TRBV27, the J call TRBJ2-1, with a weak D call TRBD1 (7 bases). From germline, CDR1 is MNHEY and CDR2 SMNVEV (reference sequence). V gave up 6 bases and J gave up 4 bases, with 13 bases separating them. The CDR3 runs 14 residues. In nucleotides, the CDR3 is TGTGCCAGCAGAATCCCAGGGGGGTACAATGAGCAGTTCTTC. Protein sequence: CASRIPGGYNEQFF.

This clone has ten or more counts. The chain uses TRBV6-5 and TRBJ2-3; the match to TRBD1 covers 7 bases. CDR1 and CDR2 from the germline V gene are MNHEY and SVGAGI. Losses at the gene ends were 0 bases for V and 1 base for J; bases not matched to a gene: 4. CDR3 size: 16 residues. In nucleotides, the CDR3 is TGTGCCAGCAGTTACTCGTATCAGGGGGGCACAGATACGCAGTATTTT. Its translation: CASSYSYQGGTDTQYF.

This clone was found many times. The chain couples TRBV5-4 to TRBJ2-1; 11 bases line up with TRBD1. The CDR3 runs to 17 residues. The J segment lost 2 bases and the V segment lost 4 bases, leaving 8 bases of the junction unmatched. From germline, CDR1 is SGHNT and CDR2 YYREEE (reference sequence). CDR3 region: CASSKSGGQGAYNEQFF. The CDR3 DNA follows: TGTGCCAGCAGCAAAAGTGGGGGACAGGGGGCCTACAATGAGCAGTTCTTC.

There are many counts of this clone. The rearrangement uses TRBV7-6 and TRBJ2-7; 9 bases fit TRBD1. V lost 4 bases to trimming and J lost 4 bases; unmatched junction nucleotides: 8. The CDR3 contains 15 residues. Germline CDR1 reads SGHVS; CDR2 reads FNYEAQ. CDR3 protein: CASSSPGTGSYEQYF. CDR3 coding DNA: TGTGCCAGCAGCTCCCCCGGGACAGGGAGTTACGAGCAGTACTTC.

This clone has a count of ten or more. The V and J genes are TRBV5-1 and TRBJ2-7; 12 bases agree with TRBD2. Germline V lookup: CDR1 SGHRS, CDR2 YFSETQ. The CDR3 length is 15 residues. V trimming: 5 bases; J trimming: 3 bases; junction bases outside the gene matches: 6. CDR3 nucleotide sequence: TGCGCCAGCAGGCAACTAGCGGGGGGAAACTACGAGCAGTACTTC. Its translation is CASRQLAGGNYEQYF.

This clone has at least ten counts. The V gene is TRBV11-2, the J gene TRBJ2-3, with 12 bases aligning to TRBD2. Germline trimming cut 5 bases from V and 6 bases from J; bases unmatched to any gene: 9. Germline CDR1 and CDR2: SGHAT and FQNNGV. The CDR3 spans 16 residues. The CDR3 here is CASSPGLAGPWDTQYF. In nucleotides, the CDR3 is TGTGCCAGCAGCCCGGGACTAGCGGGCCCCTGGGATACGCAGTATTTT.

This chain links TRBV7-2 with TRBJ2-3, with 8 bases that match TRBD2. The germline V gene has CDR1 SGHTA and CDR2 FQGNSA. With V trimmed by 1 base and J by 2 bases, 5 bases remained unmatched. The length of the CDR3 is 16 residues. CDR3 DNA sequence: TGTGCCAGCAGCTTAGTACTAGCGGAAAACACAGATACGCAGTATTTT. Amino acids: CASSLVLAENTDTQYF.

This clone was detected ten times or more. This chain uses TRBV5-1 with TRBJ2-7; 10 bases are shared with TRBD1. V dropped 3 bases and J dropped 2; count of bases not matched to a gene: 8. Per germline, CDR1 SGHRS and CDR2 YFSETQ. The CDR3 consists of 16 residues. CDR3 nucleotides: TGCGCCAGCAGCTACTCCGGGACAGGGGCCACCTACGAGCAGTACTTC. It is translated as CASSYSGTGATYEQYF.

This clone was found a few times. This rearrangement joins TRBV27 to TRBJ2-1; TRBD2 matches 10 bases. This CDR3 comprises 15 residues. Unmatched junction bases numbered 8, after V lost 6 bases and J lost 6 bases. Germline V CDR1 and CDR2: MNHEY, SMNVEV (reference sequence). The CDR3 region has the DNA TGTGCCAGCAGCATCCAGCGGGAGGGATTCAATGAGCAGTTCTTC. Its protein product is CASSIQREGFNEQFF.

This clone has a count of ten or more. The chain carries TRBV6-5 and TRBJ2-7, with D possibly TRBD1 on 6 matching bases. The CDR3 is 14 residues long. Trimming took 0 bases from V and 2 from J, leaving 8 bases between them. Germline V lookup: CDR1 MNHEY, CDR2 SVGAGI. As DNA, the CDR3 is TGTGCCAGCAGTTACTCGACAGGTACCTACGAGCAGTACTTC. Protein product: CASSYSTGTYEQYF.

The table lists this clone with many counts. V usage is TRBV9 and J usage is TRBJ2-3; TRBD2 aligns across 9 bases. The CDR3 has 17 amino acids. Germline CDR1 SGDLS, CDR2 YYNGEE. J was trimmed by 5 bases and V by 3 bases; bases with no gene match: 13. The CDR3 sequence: CASSEAGGSGSGDTQYF. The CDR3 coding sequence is TGTGCCAGCAGCGAGGCGGGGGGTAGCGGGAGTGGAGATACGCAGTATTTT. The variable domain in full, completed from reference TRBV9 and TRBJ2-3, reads DSGVTQTPKHLITATGQRVTLRCSPRSGDLSVYWYQQSLDQGLQFLIQYYNGEERAKGNILERFSAQQFPDLHSELNLSSLELGDSALYFCASSEAGGSGSGDTQYFGPGTRLTVL.

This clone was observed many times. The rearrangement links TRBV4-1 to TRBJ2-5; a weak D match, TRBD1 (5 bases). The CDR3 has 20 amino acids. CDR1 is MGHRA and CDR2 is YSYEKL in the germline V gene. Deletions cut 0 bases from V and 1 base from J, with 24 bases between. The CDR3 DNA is TGCGCCAGCAGCCAAGATCTCAGGGCTCCTGGGTCCTCCTTCCAAGAGACCCAGTACTTC. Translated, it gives CASSQDLRAPGSSFQETQYF.

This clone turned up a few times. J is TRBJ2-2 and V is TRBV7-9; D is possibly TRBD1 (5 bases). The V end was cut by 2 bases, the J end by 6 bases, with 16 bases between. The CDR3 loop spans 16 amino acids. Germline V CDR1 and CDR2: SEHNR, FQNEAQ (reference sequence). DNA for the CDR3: TGTGCCAGCAGCTTATCCGGCAGGGCCGGCGCCGGGGAGCTGTTTTTT. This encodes CASSLSGRAGAGELFF.

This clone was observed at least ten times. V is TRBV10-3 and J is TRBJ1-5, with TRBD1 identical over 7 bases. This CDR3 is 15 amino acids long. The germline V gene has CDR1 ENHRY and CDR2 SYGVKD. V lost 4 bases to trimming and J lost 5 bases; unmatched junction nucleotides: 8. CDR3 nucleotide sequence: TGTGCCATCAGTGGAAACAGGGGATCGGATCAGCCCCAGCATTTT. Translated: CAISGNRGSDQPQHF.

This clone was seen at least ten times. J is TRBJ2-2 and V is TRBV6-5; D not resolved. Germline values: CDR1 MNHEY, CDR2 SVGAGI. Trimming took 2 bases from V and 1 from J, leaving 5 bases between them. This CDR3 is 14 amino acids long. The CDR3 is CASSYRRNTGELFF. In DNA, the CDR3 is TGTGCCAGCAGTTACAGGAGGAACACCGGGGAGCTGTTTTTT.

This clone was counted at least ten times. The CDR3 DNA reads TGTGCCAGCAGGGCGACAGGGCTTGCCGAAAAACTGTTTTTT. Translating gives CASRATGLAEKLFF. The chain recombines TRBV6-1 with TRBJ1-4, with 7 positions matching TRBD1. This CDR3 spans 14 amino acids. V gave up 6 bases and J gave up 8 bases; unmatched junction bases: 9. CDR1 MNHNS and CDR2 SASEGT come from the germline V gene.

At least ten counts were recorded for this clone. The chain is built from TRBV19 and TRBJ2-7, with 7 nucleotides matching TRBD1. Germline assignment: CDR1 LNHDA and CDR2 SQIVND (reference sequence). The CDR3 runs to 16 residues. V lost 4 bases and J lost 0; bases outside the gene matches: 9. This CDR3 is CASSNPRGGTSYEQYF. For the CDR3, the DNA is TGTGCCAGTAGTAATCCACGAGGGGGCACCTCCTACGAGCAGTACTTC.

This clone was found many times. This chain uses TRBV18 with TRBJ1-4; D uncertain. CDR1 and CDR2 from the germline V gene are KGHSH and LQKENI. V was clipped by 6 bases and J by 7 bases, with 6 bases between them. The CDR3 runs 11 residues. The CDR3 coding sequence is TGTGCCAGCTCGACGGGTGAAAAACTGTTTTTT. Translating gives CASSTGEKLFF.

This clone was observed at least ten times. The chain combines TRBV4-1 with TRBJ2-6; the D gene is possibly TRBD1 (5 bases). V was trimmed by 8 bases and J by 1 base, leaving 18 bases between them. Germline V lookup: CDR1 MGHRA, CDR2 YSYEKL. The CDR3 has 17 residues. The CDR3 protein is CASAPAQGESGANVLTF. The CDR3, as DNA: TGCGCCAGCGCCCCGGCGCAGGGCGAGTCTGGGGCCAACGTCCTGACTTTC.

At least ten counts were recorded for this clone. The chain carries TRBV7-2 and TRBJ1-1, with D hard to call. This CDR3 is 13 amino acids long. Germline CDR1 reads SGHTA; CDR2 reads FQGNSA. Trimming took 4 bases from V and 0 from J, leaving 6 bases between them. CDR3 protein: CASSWEMNTEAFF. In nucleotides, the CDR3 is TGTGCCAGCAGCTGGGAGATGAACACTGAAGCTTTCTTT.

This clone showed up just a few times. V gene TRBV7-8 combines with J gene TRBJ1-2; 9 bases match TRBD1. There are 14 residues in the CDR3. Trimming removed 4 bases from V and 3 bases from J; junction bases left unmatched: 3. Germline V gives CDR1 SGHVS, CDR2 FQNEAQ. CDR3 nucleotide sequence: TGTGCCAGCAGCTCCAACAGGGGGCACTATGGCTACACCTTC. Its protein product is CASSSNRGHYGYTF.

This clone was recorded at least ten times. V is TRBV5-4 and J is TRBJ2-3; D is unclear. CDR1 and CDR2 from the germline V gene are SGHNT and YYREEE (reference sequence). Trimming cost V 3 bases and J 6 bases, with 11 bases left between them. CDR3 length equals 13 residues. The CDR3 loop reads CASSSTVADTQYF. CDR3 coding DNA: TGTGCCAGCAGCTCAACAGTGGCGGATACGCAGTATTTT.

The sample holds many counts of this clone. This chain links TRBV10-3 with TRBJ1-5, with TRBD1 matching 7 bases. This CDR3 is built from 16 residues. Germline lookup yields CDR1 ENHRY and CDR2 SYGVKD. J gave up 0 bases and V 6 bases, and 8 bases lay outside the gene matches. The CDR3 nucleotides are TGTGCCATCAGCCGACAGGGAGGCGATAGCAATCAGCCCCAGCATTTT. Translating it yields CAISRQGGDSNQPQHF.

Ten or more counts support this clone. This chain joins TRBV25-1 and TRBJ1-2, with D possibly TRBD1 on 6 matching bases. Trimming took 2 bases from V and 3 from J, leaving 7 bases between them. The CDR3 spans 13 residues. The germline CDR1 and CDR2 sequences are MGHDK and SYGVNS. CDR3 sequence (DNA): TGTGCCAGCAGTGAAACAGGGTACTATGGCTACACCTTC. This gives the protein CASSETGYYGYTF.

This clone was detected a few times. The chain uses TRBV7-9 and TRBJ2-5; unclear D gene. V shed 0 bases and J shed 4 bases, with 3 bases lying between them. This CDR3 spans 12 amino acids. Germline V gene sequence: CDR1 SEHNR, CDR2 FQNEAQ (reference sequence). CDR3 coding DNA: TGTGCCAGCAGCTTAGCCGGAGAGACCCAGTACTTC. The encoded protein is CASSLAGETQYF.